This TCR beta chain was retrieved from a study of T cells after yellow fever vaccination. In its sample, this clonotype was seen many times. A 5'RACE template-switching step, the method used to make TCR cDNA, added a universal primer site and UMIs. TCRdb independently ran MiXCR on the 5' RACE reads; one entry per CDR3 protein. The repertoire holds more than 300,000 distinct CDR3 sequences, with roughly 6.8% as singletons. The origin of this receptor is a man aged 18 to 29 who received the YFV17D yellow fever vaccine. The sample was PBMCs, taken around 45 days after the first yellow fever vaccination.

CDR3 nucleotide sequence: TGCAGTGGGCTGATCGGACGGCTCCAAGAGACCCAGTACTTC. This codes for CSGLIGRLQETQYF. The chain has TRBV20-1 and TRBJ2-5; D ambiguous. The CDR3 has 14 amino acids. Germline assignment: CDR1 DFQATT and CDR2 SNEGSKA (reference sequence). V was pared by 7 bases and J by 1 base, with 16 bases between.